This T cell receptor beta chain derives from a study of graft-versus-host responses after intestinal transplantation. Study context: Anti-thymocyte globulin served as induction for all recipients, who then took tacrolimus and steroids for three to four years. Findings and caveats of the study: Peak circulating GvH clone levels tracked with early post-transplant HvG declines.

Intraepithelial and lamina propria lymphocytes were released after the graft tissue was processed. V lost 5 bases, J lost 6 bases, and 11 bases lay in between. This CDR3 contains 14 residues. Per the germline V gene, CDR1 is MDHEN and CDR2 is SYDVKM. Concerning this clone itself: Its target is unknown.

TCRdb's table, derived via immunoSEQ multiplex PCR, lists solely in-frame clones and lacks some. The sample consists of under 30,000 clones, more than 70% of them appearing once. Source: ileum tissue, taken 98 days after intestinal transplantation. V and J are TRBV28 and TRBJ1-6; no clear D gene. The TCR originated in a human patient who received an intestinal transplant, so some T cells may come from the graft donor. This CDR3 reads CASSPGLPNSPLHF. In DNA, the CDR3 is TGTGCCAGCAGTCCAGGCCTACCTAATTCACCCCTCCACTTT.